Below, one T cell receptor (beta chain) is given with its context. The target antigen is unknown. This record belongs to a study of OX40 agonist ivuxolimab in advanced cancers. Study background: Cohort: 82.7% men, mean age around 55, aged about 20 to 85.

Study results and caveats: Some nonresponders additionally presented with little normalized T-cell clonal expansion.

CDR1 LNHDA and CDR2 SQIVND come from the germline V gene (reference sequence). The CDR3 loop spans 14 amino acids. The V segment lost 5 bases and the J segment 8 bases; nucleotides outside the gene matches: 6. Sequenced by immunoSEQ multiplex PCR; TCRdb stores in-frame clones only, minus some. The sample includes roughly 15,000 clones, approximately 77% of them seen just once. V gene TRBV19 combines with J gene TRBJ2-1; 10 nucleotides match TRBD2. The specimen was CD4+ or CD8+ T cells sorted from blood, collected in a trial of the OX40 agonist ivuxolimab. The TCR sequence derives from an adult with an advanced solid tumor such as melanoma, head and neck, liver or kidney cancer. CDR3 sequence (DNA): TGTGCCAGTAGTTGGCTAGCGGGAGTTGATGAGCAGTTCTTC. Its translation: CASSWLAGVDEQFF. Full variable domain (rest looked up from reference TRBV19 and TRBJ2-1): DGGITQSPKYLFRKEGQNVTLSCEQNLNHDAMYWYRQDPGQGLRLIYYSQIVNDFQKGDIAEGYSVSREKKESFPLTVTSAQKNPTAFYLCASSWLAGVDEQFFGPGTRLTVL.